The 25 T cell receptor beta chains given below trace back to one sample, sequenced in a study of T-cell memory formation after mild COVID-19. TCRdb ran MiXCR on the 5' RACE reads and lists one entry per CDR3 protein. In the table there are 300,000 to 400,000 distinct CDR3 sequences, around 21% of which are singletons. The sequenced sample was PBMCs or a T cell subset sorted from them (not recorded which). The receptor source for this set is an adult woman who had mild COVID-19 (a few samples of this study predate the infection). Cell type and time point are not known.

This clonotype was observed many times. This sequence joins TRBV24-1 and TRBJ1-2; tentatively, D is TRBD1 (5 bases). V was cut by 2 bases and J by 6 bases, with 18 bases left in between. CDR1 KGHDR and CDR2 SFDVKD come from the germline V gene. The CDR3 consists of 16 residues. The CDR3 region is CATSDSTGLRVNGYTF. The CDR3 nucleotides read TGTGCCACCAGTGATTCGACGGGCCTCAGGGTTAATGGCTACACCTTC.

In this sample, this clonotype turned up a few times. The V call is TRBV29-1, the J call TRBJ2-5; D remains ambiguous. The germline CDR1 and CDR2 sequences are SQVTM and ANQGSEA. Between the trimmed V and J ends, which lost 6 bases and 5 bases, there was a span of 16 bases. The CDR3 has 13 amino acids. The CDR3 nucleotides are TGCAGCGTCTCGACTTCCCATCGGGAGACCCAGTACTTC. Its protein is CSVSTSHRETQYF.

This clonotype showed up just a few times. This chain links TRBV6-5 with TRBJ1-3; perhaps TRBD1 as D (5 bases). Germline CDR1 is MNHEY and CDR2 is SVGAGI. Trimming pared 6 bases from V and 5 bases from J, leaving 14 bases between. The CDR3 has 14 amino acids. The DNA of the CDR3 is TGTGCCAGCAGCTTACGGGGGGTCCGAAACACCATATATTTT. Amino acids: CASSLRGVRNTIYF.

This clonotype was found a few times. This chain uses TRBV7-8 with TRBJ2-3; possible D gene TRBD1, 6 bases. Trimming removed 9 bases at V and 0 bases at J, with 16 bases between. The germline V gene encodes CDR1 SGHVS and CDR2 FQNEAQ. This CDR3 has 15 amino acids. Here the CDR3 DNA reads TGTGCCAGTCGTAAACCAGGGGCGAGCACAGATACGCAGTATTTT. Its translation is CASRKPGASTDTQYF.

The chain combines TRBV6-1 with TRBJ1-2; 7 bases agree with TRBD1. Germline V lookup: CDR1 MNHNS, CDR2 SASEGT. This CDR3 comprises 16 residues. The junction had 14 bases not matched to a gene; V was cut back by 8 bases and J by 2 bases. DNA of the CDR3: TGTGCCAGCGCAAGGCCCGGGACAGCTGTGAACTATGGCTACACCTTC. The encoded protein is CASARPGTAVNYGYTF.

This chain joins TRBV19 and TRBJ2-2; D remains ambiguous. The ends were cut back, 8 bases at V and 2 bases at J, with 9 bases in the middle. The CDR3 length is 13 residues. The germline V gene encodes CDR1 LNHDA and CDR2 SQIVND (reference sequence). CDR3 nucleotide sequence: TGTGCCAGTGGGCAGAAAAACACCGGGGAGCTGTTTTTT. This translates into CASGQKNTGELFF.

The chain has TRBV7-9 and TRBJ1-1; D may be TRBD1 (6 bases). Germline assignment: CDR1 SEHNR and CDR2 FQNEAQ (reference sequence). Trimming removed 8 bases at V and 9 bases at J, with 25 bases between. This CDR3 contains 15 residues. DNA of the CDR3: TGTGCCAGCGGGGGGCTCACGTCGGAAAATATGAAAGCTTTCTTT. It specifies CASGGLTSENMKAFF.

Ten or more counts support this clonotype. The V and J genes are TRBV24-1 and TRBJ2-3; 7 bases agree with TRBD2. This CDR3 is built from 16 residues. J gave up 0 bases and V 7 bases, and 9 bases lay outside the gene matches. Germline assignment: CDR1 KGHDR and CDR2 SFDVKD. This CDR3 reads CATSLRLASSTDTQYF. The CDR3 region has the DNA TGTGCCACCAGCCTCCGACTAGCTTCAAGCACAGATACGCAGTATTTT.

The chain recombines TRBV24-1 with TRBJ2-2; D is possibly TRBD1 (6 bases). Between the trimmed V and J ends, which lost 3 bases and 1 base, there was a span of 17 bases. This CDR3 has 18 residues. CDR1 and CDR2 from the germline V gene are KGHDR and SFDVKD. The DNA of the CDR3 is TGTGCCACCAGTGATACCCGACAGGCCGGATGGAACACCGGGGAGCTGTTTTTT. Residues: CATSDTRQAGWNTGELFF.

This clonotype showed up just a few times. This chain's CDR3 is CATSFAGSVTQYF. CDR3 DNA sequence: TGTGCCACCAGCTTCGCAGGGAGTGTTACGCAGTATTTT. The genes are TRBV15 and TRBJ2-3; D may match TRBD1 or TRBD2 (5 bases each). Trimming took 5 bases from V and 8 from J, leaving 14 bases between them. The germline CDR1 and CDR2 sequences are LNHNV and YYDKDF (reference sequence). The CDR3 runs to 13 residues.

This clonotype was found a few times. The chain couples TRBV7-8 to TRBJ2-3; 9 nucleotides line up with TRBD1. Germline V gene lookup returns CDR1 SGHVS and CDR2 FQNEAQ. There are 15 residues in the CDR3. V lost 3 bases and J lost 2; bases outside the gene matches: 3. This CDR3 is CASSLYRGLTDTQYF. Here the CDR3 DNA reads TGTGCCAGCAGCTTGTACAGGGGGCTCACAGATACGCAGTATTTT.

The chain uses TRBV19 and TRBJ2-7; 9 bases align to TRBD1. Germline CDR1 reads LNHDA; CDR2 reads SQIVND (reference sequence). Trimming removed 3 bases from V and 3 bases from J; junction bases left unmatched: 12. CDR3 length equals 17 residues. Here the CDR3 DNA reads TGTGCCAGTAGTATGTCTTTGGTGGGGACAGGGTACTACGAGCAGTACTTC. Its translation: CASSMSLVGTGYYEQYF.

This clonotype was observed a few times. This chain uses TRBV5-1 with TRBJ1-2; D is perhaps TRBD1 (5 bases). CDR3 size: 16 residues. CDR1 is SGHRS and CDR2 is YFSETQ in the germline V gene. V was trimmed by 4 bases and J by 3 bases, leaving 19 bases between them. The CDR3 nucleotides read TGCGCCAGCAGCCTCCTGGGTTCGGGGGTTTACTATGGCTACACCTTC. As protein: CASSLLGSGVYYGYTF.

The chain joins TRBV4-3 to TRBJ2-5; possibly TRBD2 for D (6 bases). This CDR3 region has 14 residues. Per germline, CDR1 LGHNA and CDR2 YSLEER. V lost 4 bases to trimming and J lost 1 base, with 10 bases between them. The CDR3 spells CASSPLATQETQYF. The CDR3 DNA reads TGCGCCAGCAGCCCTCTAGCGACCCAAGAGACCCAGTACTTC.

The sample holds a few counts of this clonotype. The chain recombines TRBV20-1 with TRBJ1-2; D is perhaps TRBD1 (5 bases). CDR3 length equals 13 residues. Germline V gives CDR1 DFQATT, CDR2 SNEGSKA (reference sequence). Between the trimmed V and J ends, which lost 3 bases and 3 bases, there was a span of 11 bases. CDR3 in amino acids: CSARLLGDYGYTF. CDR3 DNA: TGCAGTGCTAGGTTGTTGGGGGACTATGGCTACACCTTC.

This rearrangement joins TRBV5-1 to TRBJ2-5; 7 bases line up with TRBD1. CDR1 SGHRS and CDR2 YFSETQ come from the germline V gene. CDR3 length equals 15 residues. V gave up 4 bases and J gave up 3 bases; unmatched junction bases: 9. This chain's CDR3 is CASSGWQGVEETQYF. CDR3 in DNA: TGCGCCAGCAGCGGTTGGCAGGGGGTGGAAGAGACCCAGTACTTC.

This clonotype has just a few counts. The V gene is TRBV2, the J gene TRBJ1-2; 8 positions match TRBD1. The CDR3 contains 14 residues. V lost 8 bases, J lost 2 bases, and 7 bases stayed unmatched. Germline V gene lookup returns CDR1 SNHLY and CDR2 FYNNEI. In nucleotides, the CDR3 is TGTGCCAGCGTTAGACAGGGGACGAACTATGGCTACACCTTC. It encodes CASVRQGTNYGYTF. The full variable domain, completed using reference TRBV2 and TRBJ1-2, is EPEVTQTPSHQVTQMGQEVILRCVPISNHLYFYWYRQILGQKVEFLVSFYNNEISEKSEIFDDQFSVERPDGSNFTLKIRSTKLEDSAMYFCASVRQGTNYGYTFGSGTRLTVV.

This clonotype has only a few counts. The chain is built from TRBV12-3 or TRBV12-4 and TRBJ2-5; possibly TRBD2 for D (5 bases). The CDR3 has 14 residues. V lost 2 bases, J lost 5 bases, and 12 bases lay in between. CDR3 DNA sequence: TGTGCCAGCAGTTTAAACGGGGAGCACGAGACCCAGTACTTC. This sequence encodes CASSLNGEHETQYF.

The V and J genes are TRBV7-9 and TRBJ2-1, with 8 bases fitting TRBD2. The junction had 7 bases not matched to a gene; V was cut back by 2 bases and J by 13 bases. Germline V gene data show CDR1 as SEHNR and CDR2 as FQNEAQ (reference sequence). The CDR3 totals 13 residues. The CDR3 protein is CASSLITGGLQFF. CDR3 coding DNA: TGTGCCAGCAGCTTAATTACGGGAGGGCTACAGTTCTTC.

The sample holds a few counts of this clonotype. The chain carries TRBV7-9 and TRBJ2-5; D may be TRBD1 or TRBD2 (5 bases each). The CDR3 consists of 17 residues. The germline CDR1 and CDR2 sequences are SEHNR and FQNEAQ (reference sequence). V was shortened by 4 bases and J by 2 bases, with 20 bases between the two germline ends. The CDR3 region is CASSSGAQVFGQETQYF. CDR3 nucleotide sequence: TGTGCCAGCAGCTCCGGGGCACAGGTATTCGGGCAAGAGACCCAGTACTTC.

This clonotype has a handful of counts. The rearrangement joins TRBV7-8 to TRBJ2-1; 12 bases fit TRBD2. V dropped 4 bases and J dropped 8; count of bases not matched to a gene: 24. The CDR3 runs to 21 residues. CDR1 SGHVS and CDR2 FQNEAQ come from the germline V gene. The CDR3 spells CASSWPLTSGSSSSNTYEQFF. DNA of the CDR3: TGTGCCAGCAGCTGGCCCCTGACTAGCGGGAGCTCATCATCCAACACGTATGAGCAGTTCTTC.

V usage is TRBV6-1 and J usage is TRBJ1-2; no clear D gene. V was cut by 3 bases and J by 7 bases, with 12 bases left in between. This CDR3 is built from 13 residues. The germline V gene has CDR1 MNHNS and CDR2 SASEGT. The DNA for the CDR3 is TGTGCCAGCAGTGAGCAGGAGATCTCTGGCTACACCTTC. Translation: CASSEQEISGYTF.

There are a few counts of this clonotype. The J gene is TRBJ2-3, the V gene TRBV29-1; D gene uncertain. This CDR3 has 15 residues. Germline-derived CDR1 and CDR2 are SQVTM and ANQGSEA. V was shortened by 5 bases and J by 4 bases, with 19 bases between the two germline ends. CDR3 in DNA: TGCAGCGTTCACGGAGCTGTACAAGGCGCAGATACGCAGTATTTT. This sequence encodes CSVHGAVQGADTQYF.

This clonotype was seen more than once but under ten times. The chain is built from TRBV3-1 and TRBJ1-2; D remains ambiguous. Looked up from germline, CDR1 is LGHDT and CDR2 is YNNKEL (reference sequence). The CDR3 is made up of 15 amino acids. Trimming removed 4 bases from V and 2 bases from J, with 14 bases in between. DNA of the CDR3: TGTGCCAGCAGCCCCCTAACCTCGGCCAACTATGGCTACACCTTC. The encoded protein is CASSPLTSANYGYTF.

This clonotype was observed a handful of times. The chain is built from TRBV12-3 or TRBV12-4 and TRBJ2-1; weak D call: TRBD1 (5 bases). The germline V and J ends were trimmed by 5 bases and 12 bases, with 17 bases remaining between them. This CDR3 contains 13 residues. CDR3: CASSPRPDKGQFF. As DNA, the CDR3 is TGTGCCAGCAGTCCCCGACCGGACAAGGGGCAGTTCTTC.